Shown below are 7 T cell receptor beta chains from a single sample sequenced in a study of blood T cell repertoires in COVID-19. Assay: immunoSEQ multiplex PCR; the TCRdb copy retains only in-frame clones and omits some. Of roughly 98,000 clones in the sample, over 80% were seen once. Sequences were obtained from peripheral blood. These receptors all stem from a woman in her 70s with active or convalescent COVID-19.

This chain links TRBV5-1 with TRBJ1-1, with a tentative D call TRBD1 (6 bases). With 6 bases removed from V and 1 base from J, the gap between germline ends came to 16 bases. The CDR3 covers 15 residues. Germline lookup yields CDR1 SGHRS and CDR2 YFSETQ. CDR3 nucleotides: TGCGCCAGCACCATTTCCCGGGACACGAACACTGAAGCTTTCTTT. Its protein product is CASTISRDTNTEAFF.

This clone was detected a few times. J is TRBJ1-2 and V is TRBV4-2, with 7 bases identical to TRBD1. Unmatched junction bases numbered 14, after V lost 1 base and J lost 3 bases. Germline V gene sequence: CDR1 LGHNA, CDR2 YNFKEQ. The CDR3 covers 18 residues. The DNA for the CDR3 is TGTGCCAGCAGCCAAGTAGCACCTTCTAGACAGGGCCACTATGGCTACACCTTC. Translated, it gives CASSQVAPSRQGHYGYTF.

The rearrangement uses TRBV2 and TRBJ1-1, with D possibly being TRBD1 (5 bases). The germline V gene encodes CDR1 SNHLY and CDR2 FYNNEI. The CDR3 has 14 amino acids. The V end lost 5 bases, the J end lost 5 bases, and 15 bases lay between the germline ends. CDR3 bases: TGTGCCAGCAGTAAATTGGGGCTAGTGACTGAAGCTTTCTTT. Its translation: CASSKLGLVTEAFF. The full variable domain, its missing parts supplied by reference TRBV2 and TRBJ1-1, is EPEVTQTPSHQVTQMGQEVILRCVPISNHLYFYWYRQILGQKVEFLVSFYNNEISEKSEIFDDQFSVERPDGSNFTLKIRSTKLEDSAMYFCASSKLGLVTEAFFGQGTRLTVV.

This chain connects TRBV6-5 to TRBJ1-2; maybe TRBD1 (5 bases). The CDR3 runs 15 residues. Germline V lookup: CDR1 MNHEY, CDR2 SVGAGI. V was shortened by 6 bases and J by 5 bases, with 19 bases between the two germline ends. The CDR3 nucleotides are TGTGCCAGCAGAAAGCCGGGGGATCCGAGTTATGGCTACACCTTC. As protein: CASRKPGDPSYGYTF.

This chain uses TRBV7-8 with TRBJ1-2, with 8 bases matching TRBD1. The V gene end was trimmed by 6 bases and the J gene end by 4 bases; junction bases not matched to a gene: 10. The CDR3 is made up of 15 amino acids. Germline V gene lookup returns CDR1 SGHVS and CDR2 FQNEAQ. This CDR3 is CASSPSGQALYGYTF. Written as DNA, the CDR3 is TGTGCCAGCAGTCCTTCGGGACAGGCGCTCTATGGCTACACCTTC.

This chain uses TRBV27 with TRBJ1-5; no definite D call. Germline V gene sequence: CDR1 MNHEY, CDR2 SMNVEV (reference sequence). This CDR3 contains 13 residues. V lost 3 bases and J 7 bases, leaving 10 bases between the germline ends. CDR3: CASSFGPGQPQHF. DNA for the CDR3: TGTGCCAGCAGTTTTGGGCCCGGCCAGCCCCAGCATTTT.

V usage is TRBV5-1 and J usage is TRBJ1-1; TRBD1 aligns across 7 bases. The CDR3 is 14 residues long. The germline gives CDR1 SGHRS, CDR2 YFSETQ. With 4 bases clipped from V and 5 bases from J, the junction kept 8 bases outside the gene matches. The CDR3 DNA reads TGCGCCAGCAGCACGGAGACAGGGCAAACTGAAGCTTTCTTT. Translated: CASSTETGQTEAFF.